The rows below give T cell receptor beta chains drawn from one sample of a study of OX40 agonist ivuxolimab in advanced cancers. Profiling relied on immunoSEQ multiplex PCR, and the TCRdb table lists in-frame clones only, not all of them. Altogether 30,000 to 40,000 clones are present, roughly 80% being singletons, with the ten largest covering under 15%. The sequencing used CD4+ or CD8+ T cells sorted from blood, collected in a trial of the OX40 agonist ivuxolimab. The source of these receptors is an adult with an advanced solid tumor such as melanoma, head and neck, liver or kidney cancer. Each CDR3 is given with its conserved first and last residue. Fields, in order: clone size, J gene, V gene, D gene, CDR3 DNA, CDR3 protein. The D gene is left open where the match is weak. The listing skips clone size in some rows; elsewhere it reads once, few, many or a size class.

>-|TRBJ2-1|TRBV7-2|-
TGTGCCAGCAGCCCCCTTGGTGGGGTCTACAATGAGCAGTTCTTC
CASSPLGGVYNEQFF
>medium-sized|TRBJ1-2|TRBV27|-
TGTGCCAGCAGTTTCGTATCTCGGGGCGGATCCTATGGCTACACCTTC
CASSFVSRGGSYGYTF
>-|TRBJ2-5|TRBV18|-
TGTGCCAGCTCACCCCTACAAGAGACCCAGTACTTC
CASSPLQETQYF
>medium-sized|TRBJ1-2|TRBV16|TRBD1
TGTGCCAGCAGCCAATCTCGCGGGACAGCCTATGGCTACACCTTC
CASSQSRGTAYGYTF
>once|TRBJ1-5|TRBV21-1|-
TGTGCCAGCAGCAAATGGGGGACTTTGAAGGTTGGGGGTCAGCCCCAGCATTTT
CASSKWGTLKVGGQPQHF
>-|TRBJ2-5|TRBV15|TRBD1
TGTGCCACCAGCCCTCCAGGGACAGGGGGGACCCAGTACTTC
CATSPPGTGGTQYF
>few|TRBJ1-2|TRBV4-1|-
TGCGCCAGCAGCCAAGCCCCGGGCTATGGCTACACCTTC
CASSQAPGYGYTF
>-|TRBJ2-6|TRBV11-2|-
TGTGCCAGCAGCCACATAGGGTTCTCTGGGGCCAACGTCCTGACTTTC
CASSHIGFSGANVLTF
>few|TRBJ1-2|TRBV7-8|TRBD1
TGTGCCAGCAGCCGTACAGGGGCGCAGTCCAACTATGGCTACACCTTC
CASSRTGAQSNYGYTF
>once|TRBJ2-5|TRBV5-1|-
TGCGCCAGCAGCTTTGGGGCAGAAGAGACCCAGTACTTC
CASSFGAEETQYF
>-|TRBJ2-4|TRBV5-4|-
TGTGCCAGCAGCTTTTCAGGGGAAAACATTCAGTACTTC
CASSFSGENIQYF
>-|TRBJ2-3|TRBV10-3|TRBD1
TGTGCCAGCAGTTACGGACAGGGGGCAACAGATACGCAGTATTTT
CASSYGQGATDTQYF
>medium-sized|TRBJ1-2|TRBV10-3|-
TGTGCCATCAGTGGTGACAGGTATGGCTACACCTTC
CAISGDRYGYTF
>-|TRBJ2-1|TRBV13|-
TGTGCCAGCAGCCCCAGGCCCAGATACAATGAGCAGTTCTTC
CASSPRPRYNEQFF
>-|TRBJ2-7|TRBV27|-
TGTGCCAGCAGTCCGGGGTCCCTTTTCTCCTACGAGCAGTACTTC
CASSPGSLFSYEQYF
>-|TRBJ1-1|TRBV19|-
TGTGCCAGTAGTGTCGGACAGACTTCGAACACTGAAGCTTTCTTT
CASSVGQTSNTEAFF
>-|TRBJ1-4|TRBV18|-
TGTGCCAGCTCACCAGCGGGTGATGAAAAACTGTTTTTT
CASSPAGDEKLFF
>-|TRBJ1-5|TRBV30|-
TGTGCCTGGAGTGAACCGTTCGGGGCATCTCCCCAGCATTTT
CAWSEPFGASPQHF
>-|TRBJ2-7|TRBV28|-
TGTGCCAGCAGTCCTCCCAGGGCCCCCTACGAGCAGTACTTC
CASSPPRAPYEQYF
>-|TRBJ1-5|TRBV19|-
TGTGCCACCAACAAGGGCTCGGATCAGCCCCAGCATTTT
CATNKGSDQPQHF
>-|TRBJ2-2|TRBV29-1|-
TGCAGCGTTGGTTCCAGGGGCGGCACCGGGGAGCTGTTTTTT
CSVGSRGGTGELFF
>few|TRBJ1-3|TRBV7-2|TRBD1
TGTGCCAGCAGCTTCGGGACAGGGAAAGGAAACACCATATATTTT
CASSFGTGKGNTIYF
>-|TRBJ1-2|TRBV29-1|-
TGCAGCGTTAGGGCTCAGGATTCGATCTATGGCTACACCTTC
CSVRAQDSIYGYTF
>-|TRBJ2-1|TRBV7-8|TRBD1
TGTGCCAGCAGCTTAGGACAGGGGCCCTCCCATGAGCAGTTCTTC
CASSLGQGPSHEQFF
>-|TRBJ1-1|TRBV19|TRBD1
TGTGCCAGTAGCCACGGAGCCGGGACAGGAGATGAAGCTTTCTTT
CASSHGAGTGDEAFF
>-|TRBJ2-5|TRBV19|TRBD2
TGTGCCAGTAGTGTGGGACTAGCGGGAGGACGAGAGACCCAGTACTTC
CASSVGLAGGRETQYF
>-|TRBJ1-2|TRBV28|-
TGTGCCAGCAGCCAGGGTTCCCTGGGGTATGGCTACACCTTC
CASSQGSLGYGYTF
>-|TRBJ1-5|TRBV7-8|TRBD1
TGTGCCAGCAGCTCGCTGGACAGGGGAAGCAATCAGCCCCAGCATTTT
CASSSLDRGSNQPQHF
>once|TRBJ2-3|TRBV29-1|-
TGCAGCGTTGGGCCAGCTCTTAGCACAGATACGCAGTATTTT
CSVGPALSTDTQYF
>-|TRBJ2-3|TRBV27|-
TGTGCCAGCAGTCCATCAGGGAGACTCATACTCAGTTCTAGCACAGATACGCAGTATTTT
CASSPSGRLILSSSTDTQYF
>-|TRBJ2-2|TRBV6-4|TRBD2
TGTGCCAGCAGTGCGCTAGCGGGGGACACCGGGGAGCTGTTTTTT
CASSALAGDTGELFF
>once|TRBJ1-1|TRBV7-9|-
TGTGCCAGCAGCCGGGACTTTGAAGCTTTCTTT
CASSRDFEAFF
>few|TRBJ1-1|TRBV7-9|-
TGTGCCAGCAGCCCCTCCTCCGTGAACACTGAAGCTTTCTTT
CASSPSSVNTEAFF
>-|TRBJ2-1|TRBV30|TRBD2
TGTGCCTGGAAGACTAGCGGGAGGGGTAATGAGCAGTTCTTC
CAWKTSGRGNEQFF
>few|TRBJ2-1|TRBV5-4|TRBD2
TGTGCCAGCAGCCCTACTAGCGGGAGAATCAACAATGAGCAGTTCTTC
CASSPTSGRINNEQFF
>-|TRBJ1-1|TRBV7-9|-
TGTGCCAGCAGCTTAGGGGCGGGGGCCACTGAAGCTTTCTTT
CASSLGAGATEAFF
>once|TRBJ1-4|TRBV6-6|TRBD1
TGTGCCAGCAGTGACAGGGTTCTGGATGAAAAACTGTTTTTT
CASSDRVLDEKLFF
>-|TRBJ2-2|TRBV9|TRBD1
TGTGCCAGCAGCGCCTCGGGACAGGGCTACGGGGAGCTGTTTTTT
CASSASGQGYGELFF
>-|TRBJ2-7|TRBV25-1|-
TGTGCCAGCAGTTGGTCAGGCAAGCGCGAGCAGTACTTC
CASSWSGKREQYF
>-|TRBJ1-3|TRBV7-2|-
TGTGCCAGCAGCTTCGACAGCCTCTCTGGAAACACCATATATTTT
CASSFDSLSGNTIYF
>few|TRBJ2-3|TRBV27|-
TGTGCCAGCAGTTTAACCGCCTACAGCACAGATACGCAGTATTTT
CASSLTAYSTDTQYF
>few|TRBJ2-7|TRBV29-1|-
TGCAGCGTTACCCCTCAAGGGTTCGAGCAGTACTTC
CSVTPQGFEQYF
>-|TRBJ2-3|TRBV10-3|TRBD2
TGTGCCACCTCCGGGACTAGCCCCACAGATACGCAGTATTTT
CATSGTSPTDTQYF
>-|TRBJ2-4|TRBV28|-
TGTGCTTCCGGACTAGCCAAAAACATTCAGTACTTC
CASGLAKNIQYF
>-|TRBJ1-5|TRBV6-5|TRBD1
TGTGCCAGCAGTTACTCTGGGACAGGGAATCAGCCCCAGCATTTT
CASSYSGTGNQPQHF
>-|TRBJ2-1|TRBV27|-
TGTGCCAGCAGTTTTCAGGGTGGGCATGAGCAGTTCTTC
CASSFQGGHEQFF
>few|TRBJ1-1|TRBV28|-
TGTGCCAGCAGCTACCGACAGACTGAAGCTTTCTTT
CASSYRQTEAFF
>-|TRBJ1-3|TRBV30|-
TGTGCCTGGAGTGCCCAGGCCTTCTCTGGAAACACCATATATTTT
CAWSAQAFSGNTIYF
>-|TRBJ1-1|TRBV2|TRBD1
TGTGCCACCCGACGACAGGGAGTGGGGAACACTGAAGCTTTCTTT
CATRRQGVGNTEAFF
>-|TRBJ2-7|TRBV10-3|-
TGTGCCATCAGTCCGCCGGGACATATAACCTACGAGCAGTACTTC
CAISPPGHITYEQYF
>few|TRBJ1-5|TRBV28|-
TGTGCCAGCAGTTGGGGTGGGGGGGCGAGCAATCAGCCCCAGCATTTT
CASSWGGGASNQPQHF
>-|TRBJ2-1|TRBV5-6|-
TGTGCCAGCAGCTTGGCCGGAGTTCCCAGCTCCTACAATGAGCAGTTCTTC
CASSLAGVPSSYNEQFF
>few|TRBJ1-1|TRBV5-6|-
TGTGCCAGCAGCTTCCAACCTTCCACTGAAGCTTTCTTT
CASSFQPSTEAFF
>-|TRBJ2-7|TRBV21-1|-
TGTGCCAGCAGCAAAGGCGAAGGGTTTCACTACGAGCAGTACTTC
CASSKGEGFHYEQYF
>-|TRBJ2-5|TRBV13|TRBD2
TGTGCCAGCAGCGTCGGGACTAGAGAGACTGAAGAGACCCAGTACTTC
CASSVGTRETEETQYF
>-|TRBJ2-3|TRBV2|TRBD2
TGTGCCAGCAGCCCCGGGACTAGGGTCTCTGATACGCAGTATTTT
CASSPGTRVSDTQYF
>-|TRBJ1-2|TRBV7-3|TRBD1
TGTGCCAGCAGCTTACGCCAGGGGGCAATCTATGGCTACACCTTC
CASSLRQGAIYGYTF